Listed here is a single TCR beta chain. Its antigen is as yet unknown. This record comes from a study of T cell repertoires in cytomegalovirus infection. Germline lookup yields CDR1 SGHNT and CDR2 YYREEE (reference sequence). The V and J ends lost 2 bases and 3 bases, in that order; junction bases with no gene match: 7. The CDR3 covers 15 residues. TCRdb passed the reads through MiXCR, listing each CDR3 protein once. The sample yields about 920,000 distinct CDR3 sequences, around a third seen once. V usage is TRBV5-4 and J usage is TRBJ2-7; 8 positions agree with TRBD2. The clonotype originates from a human donor in good health (CMV status not recorded). Some clones in this sample may be carry-over from other donors' samples. The sequencing used cultured CD8+ T cells from PBMCs, collected from culture after CMV antigen stimulation. CDR3 coding DNA: TGTGCCAGCAGCTTACCAGCGGGGGCGAACTACGAGCAGTACTTC. Residues: CASSLPAGANYEQYF.